One sample yielded the 19 T cell receptor beta chains listed below, sequenced in a study of shared clonotypes between healthy human individuals. This table comes from immunoSEQ multiplex PCR, and its TCRdb copy is limited to in-frame clones, with some not included. The table has 2 million to 2.5 million clones, approximately 94% seen once. The sample taken for sequencing was naive CD4+ T cells from PBMCs. The subset: CD45RA+ positively selected. The receptors shown here come from a young man in good health. Some clones in this sample may be carry-over from other donors' samples.

The chain is built from TRBV30 and TRBJ2-3; 8 bases align to TRBD2. The junction had 3 bases not matched to a gene; V was cut back by 3 bases and J by 4 bases. CDR1 is GTSNPN and CDR2 is SVGIG in the germline V gene (reference sequence). This CDR3 spans 13 amino acids. The CDR3 loop is CAWRTSAADTQYF. The DNA of the CDR3 is TGTGCCTGGAGGACTAGCGCGGCAGATACGCAGTATTTT.

This chain joins TRBV19 and TRBJ1-2; D not resolved. This CDR3 is 13 amino acids long. Germline V CDR1 and CDR2: LNHDA, SQIVND (reference sequence). The V end lost 3 bases, the J end lost 2 bases, and 7 bases lay between the germline ends. CDR3 residues: CASSMATNYGYTF. Written as DNA, the CDR3 is TGTGCCAGTAGTATGGCCACCAACTATGGCTACACCTTC.

The V gene is TRBV11-2, the J gene TRBJ2-7; D unclear. The CDR3 is 15 amino acids. CDR1 SGHAT and CDR2 FQNNGV come from the germline V gene. V was pared by 6 bases and J by 3 bases, with 18 bases between. In nucleotides, the CDR3 is TGTGCCAGCAGTCGTCCGTCCATGGGAATCTACGAGCAGTACTTC. Translated, it gives CASSRPSMGIYEQYF.

The chain carries TRBV28 and TRBJ2-3, with D tentatively TRBD2 (6 bases). The CDR3 contains 14 residues. Germline values: CDR1 MDHEN, CDR2 SYDVKM. V was pared by 6 bases and J by 6 bases, with 16 bases between. In DNA form, the CDR3 reads TGTGCCAGCAGGGCTAGCGAAAATGGGGATACGCAGTATTTT. Translating gives CASRASENGDTQYF.

The rearrangement joins TRBV27 to TRBJ1-1, with D tentatively TRBD1 (5 bases). The CDR3 is 14 residues long. Germline V CDR1 and CDR2: MNHEY, SMNVEV (reference sequence). Between the trimmed V and J ends, which lost 8 bases and 1 base, there was a span of 14 bases. The CDR3 is CASRRWGPNTEAFF. The CDR3 region has the DNA TGTGCCAGCCGCCGCTGGGGCCCGAACACTGAAGCTTTCTTT.

This sequence joins TRBV19 and TRBJ2-2, with a weak D call TRBD1 (6 bases). Trimming cost V 5 bases and J 6 bases, with 7 bases left between them. Germline CDR1 is LNHDA and CDR2 is SQIVND (reference sequence). CDR3 size: 12 residues. CDR3 nucleotides: TGTGCCAGTAGTCGACAGGCCGGGGAGCTGTTTTTT. It codes for CASSRQAGELFF. Together with reference TRBV19 and TRBJ2-2, the CDR3 gives the full variable domain: DGGITQSPKYLFRKEGQNVTLSCEQNLNHDAMYWYRQDPGQGLRLIYYSQIVNDFQKGDIAEGYSVSREKKESFPLTVTSAQKNPTAFYLCASSRQAGELFFGEGSRLTVL.

The chain employs TRBV27 and TRBJ1-1; TRBD1 matches 7 bases. V trimming: 8 bases; J trimming: 4 bases; junction bases outside the gene matches: 4. The CDR3 covers 12 residues. Per germline, CDR1 MNHEY and CDR2 SMNVEV (reference sequence). The CDR3 is CASQGVSTEAFF. CDR3 sequence (DNA): TGTGCCAGCCAGGGGGTTAGCACTGAAGCTTTCTTT.

This clone was seen a handful of times. An end of the junction does not agree with germline; a read error may underlie this. The chain carries TRBV7-2 and TRBJ1-1; 10 bases map to TRBD1. CDR3 length: 15 residues. Germline CDR1 is SGHTA and CDR2 is FQGNSA. The chain's CDR3 is CASGFIRTGGSEAFF. The CDR3 nucleotides read TGTGCCAGCGGCTTCATCAGGACAGGGGGATCTGAAGCTTTCTTT.

This rearrangement joins TRBV27 to TRBJ2-3, with 7 bases aligning to TRBD1. CDR3 size: 12 residues. Per the germline V gene, CDR1 is MNHEY and CDR2 is SMNVEV (reference sequence). With V trimmed by 6 bases and J by 6 bases, 3 bases remained unmatched. As DNA, the CDR3 is TGTGCCAGCAGAAGCAGGGGGGATACGCAGTATTTT. The encoded protein is CASRSRGDTQYF.

CDR3: CSVLRADGGYTF. Here the CDR3 DNA reads TGCAGCGTTTTAAGGGCGGACGGTGGCTACACCTTC. The chain couples TRBV29-1 to TRBJ1-2; D unclear. The length of the CDR3 is 12 residues. CDR1 and CDR2 from the germline V gene are SQVTM and ANQGSEA. V gave up 5 bases and J gave up 7 bases, with 14 bases separating them.

This rearrangement joins TRBV5-1 to TRBJ1-6; 7 bases are a match to TRBD1. The J segment lost 8 bases and the V segment lost 1 base, leaving 6 bases of the junction unmatched. Germline V gene sequence: CDR1 SGHRS, CDR2 YFSETQ. The CDR3 has 15 amino acids. This chain's CDR3 is CASSLLGTVDSPLHF. In DNA, the CDR3 is TGCGCCAGCAGCTTGTTGGGGACAGTCGATTCACCCCTCCACTTT.

V gene TRBV18 combines with J gene TRBJ1-3; D is ambiguous. Germline V gene data show CDR1 as KGHSH and CDR2 as LQKENI. This CDR3 has 16 amino acids. Trimming shortened V by 1 base and J by 0 bases, and 10 bases separated the two germline ends. In nucleotides, the CDR3 is TGTGCCAGCTCACCACGATCAGGCGTCTCTGGAAACACCATATATTTT. Its translation is CASSPRSGVSGNTIYF.

This chain connects TRBV7-9 to TRBJ1-1, with D unclear. The V and J ends lost 1 base and 5 bases respectively, with 17 bases between them. This CDR3 comprises 16 residues. The germline V gene has CDR1 SEHNR and CDR2 FQNEAQ (reference sequence). Written as DNA, the CDR3 is TGTGCCAGCAGCTTAGTAGGTGGTCCCGTAGGGACTGAAGCTTTCTTT. Protein product: CASSLVGGPVGTEAFF.

The CDR3 spells CASSRGQGKNTEAFF. The CDR3 bases are TGTGCCAGCAGCCGGGGACAGGGGAAGAACACTGAAGCTTTCTTT. The chain carries TRBV7-2 and TRBJ1-1, with TRBD1 matching over 10 bases. V was pared by 5 bases and J by 1 base, with 4 bases of the junction left unmatched. Germline CDR1 SGHTA, CDR2 FQGNSA. The CDR3 has 15 amino acids.

The CDR3, as DNA: TGTGCCAGCAGTGGGGTCAGGGGACAGGGTTGGGCCGGGGAGCTGTTTTTT. It translates to CASSGVRGQGWAGELFF. The chain recombines TRBV25-1 with TRBJ2-2; 9 positions agree with TRBD1. The V gene's germline CDR1 is MGHDK and CDR2 SYGVNS. The V segment lost 4 bases and the J segment 6 bases; nucleotides outside the gene matches: 12. CDR3 length: 17 amino acids.

This chain joins TRBV9 and TRBJ2-4; no definite D call. Germline lookup yields CDR1 SGDLS and CDR2 YYNGEE. The CDR3 has 14 residues. V was trimmed by 0 bases and J by 6 bases, leaving 10 bases between them. In DNA, the CDR3 is TGTGCCAGCAGCGTAGGCTCATTCGGAAACATTCAGTACTTC. Translated: CASSVGSFGNIQYF.

The chain is built from TRBV7-3 and TRBJ2-7, with 10 bases fitting TRBD2. J lost 7 bases, V lost 5 bases, and 11 bases had no gene match. The V gene's germline CDR1 is SGHTA and CDR2 FQGTGA. The CDR3 is made up of 15 amino acids. Here the CDR3 reads CASSLTPGLAREQYF. The DNA for the CDR3 is TGTGCCAGCAGCCTCACCCCGGGACTAGCGAGGGAGCAGTACTTC.

The rearrangement uses TRBV5-1 and TRBJ2-5, with D perhaps being TRBD1 or TRBD2 (5 bases each). CDR1 is SGHRS, CDR2 YFSETQ, per germline. V lost 4 bases and J 2 bases, leaving 12 bases between the germline ends. The CDR3 totals 14 residues. The CDR3 nucleotides read TGCGCCAGCAGCCAAGGGACGGATCAAGAGACCCAGTACTTC. Its translation is CASSQGTDQETQYF.

The V and J genes are TRBV6-6 and TRBJ2-7; TRBD2 matches at 13 bases. The CDR3 extends over 16 amino acids. The J segment lost 7 bases and the V segment lost 2 bases, leaving 8 bases of the junction unmatched. Germline CDR1 reads MNHNY; CDR2 reads SVGAGI (reference sequence). The CDR3 spells CASSYPGLAGVREQYF. CDR3 sequence (DNA): TGTGCCAGCAGTTACCCCGGACTAGCGGGAGTACGAGAGCAGTACTTC.